The text below deals with one TCR beta chain. What it binds is not known. The data were taken from a study of shared clonotypes between healthy human individuals. Study-wide points: The sole specimen, blood, was sampled, and tissue repertoires likely differ. Rarefaction showed sorted-subset sequencing was incomplete despite large depth.

The table came from immunoSEQ multiplex PCR; TCRdb's copy has only in-frame clones and leaves some out. The sample holds roughly 2,000,000 clones; 93% are singletons and the top ten take around 1.8%. Naive CD8 cells, CD45RO-negative and positively selected for CCR7, excluded terminally differentiated effector memory CD45RA+ cells. The sample taken for sequencing was naive CD8+ T cells from PBMCs. The sequence derives from a man between 18 and 29 years old in good health. Some clones in this sample may be carry-over from other donors' samples.

The CDR3 protein is CASSWGSGQETQYF. The CDR3 DNA reads TGTGCCAGCAGCTGGGGTAGCGGCCAAGAGACCCAGTACTTC. V and J are TRBV5-6 and TRBJ2-5, with TRBD2 as a possible D gene (6 bases). The CDR3 is 14 amino acids. With 3 bases removed from V and 1 base from J, the gap between germline ends came to 10 bases. Looked up from germline, CDR1 is SGHDT and CDR2 is YYEEEE.